This T cell receptor beta chain appears in the sequencing data of a study of T cell responses to AZD1222 COVID-19 vaccine (dated by TCRdb to about 2021). In terms of the full investigation: AZD1222 recipients with second doses at about 4 weeks or about 12 weeks were pooled, because spike-specific TCR depth and breadth did not differ between schedules. A total of about 230 trial participants underwent TCR sequencing, of whom around 200 received two doses of AZD1222 and some 25 received two doses of the MenACWY control vaccine. Trial participants were enrolled by age into 18-55, 56-69 and 70-plus year subgroups, with roughly 160, 29 and 62 TCR-sequenced participants respectively.

The paper's findings and limits, for the study overall: Because no samples from the day 14 peak response were available, repertoires could be characterized only after the peak T cell response. Spike-specific TCR breadth and depth rose significantly after two AZD1222 doses compared with day 0 and with MenACWY recipients. Conclusions about previously exposed vaccinees are limited, since just 6 or 7 AZD1222 recipients were seropositive for SARS-CoV-2 at baseline. In the small 56-69-year group, the increase in depth fell short of significance, most likely because of low power. Participants were mostly white British and included more females than males, and it was suggested by the authors that clonal diversity may have been underestimated. The vaccine-associated CD4 TCRs covered the entire spike protein, and the dominant responses fell in regions 160-218 and 743-854. Epitopes outside the regions mutated in the B.1.351 and B.1.1.7 variants were reportedly recognized by nearly half of the unique spike-specific TCRs.

The time point tag for this specimen amounts to: baseline before first vaccination. Samples from vaccinated people were obtained from the UK trials COV001 and COV002, which included a single-blind randomized controlled phase 2/3 trial of AZD1222 (ChAdOx1 nCoV-19) in healthy adults. For TCRbeta chain sequencing, PBMC samples were collected from trial participants at day 0 and at day 28 after the second dose. The CDR3 regions of human TCRbeta chains were analyzed by immunosequencing. In the source study's methods: Repertoire TCRs were matched against a reference library of SARS-CoV-2-specific TCRs generated with the MIRA antigen-specificity platform. Breadth was defined as the fraction of unique TCRs that were SARS-CoV-2-associated, and depth was defined as the fraction of total T cells that were SARS-CoV-2-associated. Each spike-specific TCR was assigned to its reactive spike region and to a CD4 or CD8 class using the MIRA data. Log10-transformed breadth and depth values were compared by one-way ANOVA with Sidak's multiple comparisons tests. Held by TCRdb, this immuneACCESS table contains in-frame sequences only and omits some clones. Under half of the omission traces to an unresolved V gene where checked; the cause of the rest is unknown. That table gives V, J and clone size, and the DNA gave D and trimming. A total of roughly 120,000 clones appear in this sample, about 87% of them only once. The ten largest clones capture approximately 4% of the sample.

The junction shows trimming of 6 bases on V and 6 bases on J, plus 18 bases between the germline ends. CDR1 and CDR2 are drawn from the germline V gene: KGHSH, LQKENI. Spanning cysteine to phenylalanine, the CDR3 consists of 15 amino acids. The CDR3 DNA has 45 bases and is translated from base 1. Concerning this clone: The target of this receptor is not known. The input lacks base qualities; no much larger clone sits a single base away.

The sequence was obtained from an adult in good health. Source: peripheral blood, taken on day 0 of AZD1222 vaccination. The rearranged chain carries TRBV18 and TRBJ1-5; no D gene call is confident. CDR3 reads: CASSLFVEDGQPQHF. The bases are TGTGCCAGCTCCCTGTTCGTCGAGGACGGTCAGCCCCAGCATTTT.